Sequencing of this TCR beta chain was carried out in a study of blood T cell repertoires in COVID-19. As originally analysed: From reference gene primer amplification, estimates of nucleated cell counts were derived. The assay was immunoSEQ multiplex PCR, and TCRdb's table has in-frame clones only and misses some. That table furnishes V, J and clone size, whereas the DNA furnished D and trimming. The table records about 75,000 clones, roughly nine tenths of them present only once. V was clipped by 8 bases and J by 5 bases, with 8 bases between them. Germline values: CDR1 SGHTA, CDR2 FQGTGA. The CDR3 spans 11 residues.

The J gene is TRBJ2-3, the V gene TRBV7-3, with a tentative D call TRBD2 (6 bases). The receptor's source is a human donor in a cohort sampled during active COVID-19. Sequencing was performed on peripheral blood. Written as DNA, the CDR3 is TGTGCCAGCGGGGGAGGAGATACGCAGTATTTT. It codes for CASGGGDTQYF.